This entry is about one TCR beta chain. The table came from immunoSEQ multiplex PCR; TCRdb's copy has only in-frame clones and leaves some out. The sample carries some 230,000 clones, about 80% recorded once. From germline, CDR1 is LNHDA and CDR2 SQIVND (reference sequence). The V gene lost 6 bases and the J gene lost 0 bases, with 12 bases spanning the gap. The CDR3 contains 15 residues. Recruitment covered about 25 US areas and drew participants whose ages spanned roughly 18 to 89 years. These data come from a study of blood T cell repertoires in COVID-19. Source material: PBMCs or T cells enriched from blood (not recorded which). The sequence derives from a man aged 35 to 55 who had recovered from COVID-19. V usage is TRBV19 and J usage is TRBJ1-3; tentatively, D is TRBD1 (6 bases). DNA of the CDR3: TGTGCCAGTAGCCTACAGGGTATCTCTGGAAACACCATATATTTT. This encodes CASSLQGISGNTIYF.